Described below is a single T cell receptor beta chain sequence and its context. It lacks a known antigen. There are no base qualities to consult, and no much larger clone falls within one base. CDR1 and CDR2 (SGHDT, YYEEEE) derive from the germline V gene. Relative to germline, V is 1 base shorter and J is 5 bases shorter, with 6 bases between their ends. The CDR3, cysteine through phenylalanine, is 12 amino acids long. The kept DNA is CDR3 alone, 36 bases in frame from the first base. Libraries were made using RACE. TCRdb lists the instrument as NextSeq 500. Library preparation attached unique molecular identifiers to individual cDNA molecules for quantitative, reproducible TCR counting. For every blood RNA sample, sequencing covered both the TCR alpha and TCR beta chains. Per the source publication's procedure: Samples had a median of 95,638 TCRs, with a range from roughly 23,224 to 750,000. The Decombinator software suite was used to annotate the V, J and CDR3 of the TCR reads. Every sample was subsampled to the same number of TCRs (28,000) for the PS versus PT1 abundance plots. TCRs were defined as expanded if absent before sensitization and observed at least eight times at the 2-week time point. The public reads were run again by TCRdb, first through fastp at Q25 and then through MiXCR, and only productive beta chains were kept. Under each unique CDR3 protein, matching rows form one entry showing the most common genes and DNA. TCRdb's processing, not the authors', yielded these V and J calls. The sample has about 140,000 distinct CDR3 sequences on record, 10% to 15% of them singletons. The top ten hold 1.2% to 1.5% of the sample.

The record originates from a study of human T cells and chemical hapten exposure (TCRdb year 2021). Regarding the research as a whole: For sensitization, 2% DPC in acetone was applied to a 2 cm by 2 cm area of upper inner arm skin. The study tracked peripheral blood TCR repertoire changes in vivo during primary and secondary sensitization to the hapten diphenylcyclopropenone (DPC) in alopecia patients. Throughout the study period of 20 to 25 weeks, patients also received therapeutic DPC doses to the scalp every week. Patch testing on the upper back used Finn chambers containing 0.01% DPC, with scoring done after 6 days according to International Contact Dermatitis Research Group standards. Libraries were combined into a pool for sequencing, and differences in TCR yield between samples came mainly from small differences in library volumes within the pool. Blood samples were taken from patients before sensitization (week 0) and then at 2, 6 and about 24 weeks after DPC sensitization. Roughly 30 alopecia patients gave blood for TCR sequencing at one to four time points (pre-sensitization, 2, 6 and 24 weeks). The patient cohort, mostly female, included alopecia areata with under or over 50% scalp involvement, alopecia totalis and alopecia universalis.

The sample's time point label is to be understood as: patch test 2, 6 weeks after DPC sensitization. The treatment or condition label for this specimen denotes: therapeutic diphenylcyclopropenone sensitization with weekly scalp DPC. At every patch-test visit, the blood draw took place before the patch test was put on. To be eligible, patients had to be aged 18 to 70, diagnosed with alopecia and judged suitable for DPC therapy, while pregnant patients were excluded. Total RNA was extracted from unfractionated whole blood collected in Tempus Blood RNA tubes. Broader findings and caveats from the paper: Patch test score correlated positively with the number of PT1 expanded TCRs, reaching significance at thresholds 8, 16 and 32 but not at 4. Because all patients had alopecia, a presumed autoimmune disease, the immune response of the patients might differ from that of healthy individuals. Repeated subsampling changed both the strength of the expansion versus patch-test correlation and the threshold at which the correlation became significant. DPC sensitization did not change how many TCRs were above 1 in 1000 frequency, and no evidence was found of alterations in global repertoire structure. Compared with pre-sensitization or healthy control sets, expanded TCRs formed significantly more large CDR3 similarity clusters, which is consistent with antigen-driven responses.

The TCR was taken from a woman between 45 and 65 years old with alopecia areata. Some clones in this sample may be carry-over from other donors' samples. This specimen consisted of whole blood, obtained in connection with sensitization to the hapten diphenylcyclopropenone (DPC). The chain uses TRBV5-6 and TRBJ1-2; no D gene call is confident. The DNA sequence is TGTGCCAGCAGCTTGTTTGGGTATGGCTACACCTTC. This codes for CASSLFGYGYTF.